Sequencing of this T cell receptor beta chain was carried out in a study of T cell changes during pregnancy in multiple sclerosis. Method: immunoSEQ multiplex PCR; TCRdb's copy keeps in-frame clones and lacks some. The profile covers approximately 30,000 clones, with roughly 86% appearing a single time and more than 7.5% taken by the ten largest. Germline V CDR1 and CDR2: MNHEY, SMNVEV (reference sequence). With 5 bases clipped from V and 2 bases from J, the junction kept 12 bases outside the gene matches. This CDR3 contains 16 residues. The chain joins TRBV27 to TRBJ2-7, with 7 nucleotides matching TRBD1. The sequence derives from a female donor with multiple sclerosis, enrolled in a pregnancy study. The sample was CD8+ T cells from peripheral blood mononuclear cells, taken in the second trimester of pregnancy. CDR3 DNA sequence: TGTGCCAGCAGTCTGGGGGTGGGACAGCTCGCCTACGAGCAGTACTTC. Its protein is CASSLGVGQLAYEQYF.